The T cell receptor (beta chain) described here comes from a study of cytomegalovirus exposure and HLA in healthy donors. The study, taken as a whole, reports: HLA-A and HLA-B allele assignments for most subjects were reportedly predicted accurately using TCR beta sequences. Cytomegalovirus association was assigned to more than 150 TCR beta chains. In a later analysis, TCR beta V- and J-gene trimming was associated with a missense DCLRE1C variant.

PCR involved 60 Vbeta and 13 Jbeta primers. Generated by immunoSEQ multiplex PCR, the TCRdb table keeps only in-frame clones and is missing some. The table has around 150,000 clones, less than 85% seen once; the top ten hold 1.5%. Of note for this clone: Antigen: not known. Germline and junction disagree at one end, which may indicate a read error.

CDR1 and CDR2 from the germline V gene are SGHRS and YFSETQ. The length of the CDR3 is 15 residues. Sequences were obtained from PBMCs. The receptor was derived from a man aged 35-49 years in good health and CMV-seronegative. The chain employs TRBV5-1 and TRBJ1-4, with TRBD1 matching 7 bases. The CDR3 DNA sequence: TGCGCCAGCCGCTTGGACGGGACAGCGAATGAAAAACTGTTTTTT. The encoded protein is CASRLDGTANEKLFF.